What follows is one T cell receptor beta chain and its context. Its antigen is not known. Via MiXCR, TCRdb re-called the multiplex PCR reads, giving one row per CDR3 protein. Counted here are approximately 150,000 distinct CDR3 sequences, around a third occurring once; the ten biggest clones make up 2.3%. Axillary draining lymph nodes of breast cancer patients supplied the node samples. This record belongs to a study of breast tumors, draining lymph nodes, adjacent tissues. The study, taken as a whole, reports: Tumor T cell lymph node origin was a supported hypothesis, not proven.

The CDR3 consists of 16 residues. Germline CDR1 and CDR2: DFQATT and SNEGSKA (reference sequence). V lost 6 bases, J lost 4 bases, and 11 bases stayed unmatched. Sequencing was performed on axillary lymph node tissue. The chain is built from TRBV20-1 and TRBJ2-6, with 8 bases identical to TRBD2. This TCR came from a female donor with breast cancer. Some clones in this sample may be carry-over from other donors' samples. The CDR3 bases are TGCAGTGCCCCTCTCCGGGGGGGCGCCGGGGCCAACGTCCTGACTTTC. Translation gives CSAPLRGGAGANVLTF.